These 31 T cell receptor beta chains were all obtained from the same sample, sequenced in a study of blood T cells in healthy people across ages. Next came a second PCR, run for roughly 6 to 11 cycles, which used a sample-barcoded 5' primer along with a J-beta primer mix. TCRdb re-called the 5' RACE reads through MiXCR, storing one row per CDR3 protein. Here the sample spans some 900,000 distinct CDR3 sequences, 29% being singletons. The sequencing sample was made of blood. Receptors originate from an elderly woman in good health.

This clonotype occurred many times. The chain combines TRBV20-1 with TRBJ1-2, with TRBD1 matching over 9 bases. From germline, CDR1 is DFQATT and CDR2 SNEGSKA (reference sequence). V shed 3 bases and J 7 bases; nucleotides not matched to a gene: 6. The CDR3 loop spans 13 amino acids. CDR3 in DNA: TGCAGTGCTAGTCCGGGACAGGGACCTGGCTACACCTTC. This codes for CSASPGQGPGYTF.

In its sample, this clonotype was seen many times. V is TRBV7-9 and J is TRBJ2-7, with D uncertain. V shed 5 bases and J shed 0 bases, with 8 bases lying between them. Germline assignment: CDR1 SEHNR and CDR2 FQNEAQ (reference sequence). This CDR3 region has 13 residues. CDR3 nucleotides: TGTGCCAGCAGCCCAGATAGCTCCTACGAGCAGTACTTC. This encodes CASSPDSSYEQYF. Full variable domain (outside the CDR3, taken from reference TRBV7-9 and TRBJ2-7): DTGVSQNPRHKITKRGQNVTFRCDPISEHNRLYWYRQTLGQGPEFLTYFQNEAQLEKSRLLSDRFSAERPKGSFSTLEIQRTEQGDSAMYLCASSPDSSYEQYFGPGTRLTVT.

Notes on this clonotype: The conserved closing phenylalanine or tryptophan is absent in this CDR3, likely reflecting a read error. The gene calls are TRBV12-3 or TRBV12-4 and TRBJ2-3; D is ambiguous. The ends were cut back, 7 bases at V and 0 bases at J, with 11 bases in the middle. This CDR3 region has 14 residues. CDR3: CASKRRASTDTQYS. The CDR3 DNA follows: TGTGCCAGCAAAAGGAGAGCGAGCACAGATACGCAGTATTCT.

As concerns this clonotype: One base away lies a much larger clone, so this may be a sequencing read error. The chain recombines TRBV20-1 with TRBJ2-3; TRBD2 matches at 15 bases. Germline CDR1 DFQATT, CDR2 SNEGSKA (reference sequence). The length of the CDR3 is 16 residues. DNA of the CDR3: TGCAGTGTTAGAGGACTAGCGGGGGGGCTGCCAGATACGCAGTATTTT. Translated: CSVRGLAGGLPDTQYF.

About this clonotype: One end of the junction varies from germline; a read error may be responsible. The chain joins TRBV9 to TRBJ2-1; D is unclear. Germline V lookup: CDR1 SGDLS, CDR2 YYNGEE. The length of the CDR3 is 15 residues. The CDR3 nucleotides read TGTGCCAGCAGCGTAGGGGGAAACTCCTACAAAGAGCAGTTCTTC. This encodes CASSVGGNSYKEQFF.

This clonotype was counted ten times or more. The CDR3 DNA sequence: TGTGCCAGCTCACCCTACAGCAGCGACGAGCAGTACTTC. Encoded protein: CASSPYSSDEQYF. The chain employs TRBV18 and TRBJ2-7; the D is unclear. The V end lost 3 bases, the J end lost 5 bases, and 11 bases lay between the germline ends. Per germline, CDR1 KGHSH and CDR2 LQKENI. The CDR3 covers 13 residues. The whole variable domain, remainder taken from reference TRBV18 and TRBJ2-7, is NAGVMQNPRHLVRRRGQEARLRCSPMKGHSHVYWYRQLPEEGLKFMVYLQKENIIDESGMPKERFSAEFPKEGPSILRIQQVVRGDSAAYFCASSPYSSDEQYFGPGTRLTVT.

In regard to this clonotype: The junction differs from germline at one of its ends, possibly a read error. This chain links TRBV6-1 with TRBJ1-1; 7 bases match TRBD1. This CDR3 has 13 amino acids. In germline, CDR1 is MNHNS, CDR2 SASEGT. CDR3 sequence reads: CAGREAGGTEAFF. CDR3 nucleotides: TGTGCCGGCAGAGAGGCAGGGGGCACTGAAGCTTTCTTT.

This clonotype was observed many times. V is TRBV25-1 and J is TRBJ2-7; 7 bases line up with TRBD1. V lost 1 base to trimming and J lost 8 bases; unmatched junction nucleotides: 2. The germline gives CDR1 MGHDK, CDR2 SYGVNS. This CDR3 comprises 12 residues. CDR3 in DNA: TGTGCCAGCAGTGAATTGAGGGGGCAGCAGTACTTC. Translating it yields CASSELRGQQYF.

As regards this clonotype: The final CDR3 position lacks the conserved phenylalanine or tryptophan, pointing to a likely read error. V and J are TRBV18 and TRBJ2-7; D is uncertain. The CDR3 runs to 14 residues. Germline V gives CDR1 KGHSH, CDR2 LQKENI. Between the trimmed V and J ends, which lost 3 bases and 5 bases, there was a span of 14 bases. In nucleotides, the CDR3 is TGTGCCAGCTCACCGGTAGGGTTTCTCAACGAGCAGTACTTG. This gives the protein CASSPVGFLNEQYL.

This clonotype was counted many times. The chain recombines TRBV7-2 with TRBJ2-1; 9 nucleotides line up with TRBD1. With V trimmed by 1 base and J by 7 bases, 5 bases remained unmatched. Germline assignment: CDR1 SGHTA and CDR2 FQGNSA. CDR3 size: 15 residues. The DNA of the CDR3 is TGTGCCAGCAGCTTAGAGGGACAGGGAAGGAATGAGCAGTTCTTC. As protein: CASSLEGQGRNEQFF. Filled out from reference TRBV7-2 and TRBJ2-1, the complete variable domain reads GAGVSQSPSNKVTEKGKDVELRCDPISGHTALYWYRQSLGQGLEFLIYFQGNSAPDKSGLPSDRFSAERTGGSVSTLTIQRTQQEDSAVYLCASSLEGQGRNEQFFGPGTRLTVL.

In regard to this clonotype: The junction departs from germline at one end; a sequencing error may be responsible. The chain uses TRBV3-1 and TRBJ2-5; maybe TRBD2 (7 bases). Germline V gene data show CDR1 as LGHDT and CDR2 as YNNKEL (reference sequence). The CDR3 runs to 16 residues. The CDR3 DNA follows: TGTGCCAGCAGCCAAGCCCGGGGGGCCCTCCAAGAGACCAAGTACTTC. It encodes CASSQARGALQETKYF.

In its sample, this clonotype was seen a few times. A much larger clone is a single base away; this may be a read error. CDR3 DNA sequence: TGTGCCATCAGGGGCAACGGTTGGGGCTATGGCTACACCTTC. The encoded protein is CAIRGNGWGYGYTF. This chain joins TRBV10-3 and TRBJ1-2; D uncertain. This CDR3 is 14 amino acids long. CDR1 and CDR2 (germline): ENHRY, SYGVKD. Deletions cut 6 bases from V and 4 bases from J, with 15 bases between.

The V call is TRBV7-9, the J call TRBJ1-5, with D uncertain. From germline, CDR1 is SEHNR and CDR2 FQNEAQ (reference sequence). Trimming stripped 5 bases from V and 4 bases from J, with 12 bases between. The length of the CDR3 is 14 residues. CDR3 nucleotide sequence: TGTGCCAGCAGCGGAGGACGGGAGAATCAGCCCCAGCATTTT. Amino acids: CASSGGRENQPQHF. The whole variable domain, filled in from reference TRBV7-9 and TRBJ1-5, reads DTGVSQNPRHKITKRGQNVTFRCDPISEHNRLYWYRQTLGQGPEFLTYFQNEAQLEKSRLLSDRFSAERPKGSFSTLEIQRTEQGDSAMYLCASSGGRENQPQHFGDGTRLSIL.

The table lists this clonotype with a few counts. This may be a read error, as it is one base from a much larger clone. The gene calls are TRBV10-1 and TRBJ2-5, with D possibly being TRBD1 (6 bases). V lost 6 bases and J 11 bases, leaving 28 bases between the germline ends. CDR3 length: 16 residues. Germline-derived CDR1 and CDR2 are WNHNN and SYGVQD (reference sequence). The CDR3 reads CASSATTGLGSNEQYF. The CDR3 coding sequence is TGCGCCAGCAGCGCAACGACAGGTTTGGGGTCGAATGAGCAGTACTTC.

This clonotype was seen ten or more times. V gene TRBV24-1 combines with J gene TRBJ2-5; no clear D gene. The CDR3 has 13 amino acids. CDR1 and CDR2 from the germline V gene are KGHDR and SFDVKD. Trimming stripped 1 base from V and 4 bases from J, with 6 bases between. CDR3 DNA sequence: TGTGCCACCAGTGATTTACATCTAGAGACCCAGTACTTC. This translates into CATSDLHLETQYF.

This clonotype was recorded a few times. The V gene is TRBV5-5, the J gene TRBJ1-1; 9 nucleotides match TRBD1. The CDR3 has 15 residues. V lost 4 bases to trimming and J lost 10 bases; unmatched junction nucleotides: 14. Germline-derived CDR1 and CDR2 are SGHKS and YYEKEE (reference sequence). CDR3 loop: CASSRDTGTGRLAFF. The CDR3 nucleotides read TGTGCCAGCAGCCGCGATACCGGGACAGGGAGGTTAGCTTTCTTT.

This clonotype came up once. Given a much more abundant clone one base away, this may be a read error. This CDR3 is CASSRDLINYGQFF. Here the CDR3 DNA reads TGTGCCAGCAGTCGAGACTTGATTAATTATGGGCAGTTCTTC. V gene TRBV7-2 combines with J gene TRBJ2-1; unclear D gene. Germline CDR1 is SGHTA and CDR2 is FQGNSA. The length of the CDR3 is 14 residues. The ends were cut back, 6 bases at V and 12 bases at J, with 21 bases in the middle.

This clonotype was detected a few times. The chain uses TRBV20-1 and TRBJ2-4, with 7 bases aligning to TRBD2. Gene TRBJ2-7 matches the end of the DNA better, so the J call may be wrong. The CDR3 totals 15 residues. The germline V gene has CDR1 DFQATT and CDR2 SNEGSKA (reference sequence). CDR3 DNA: TGCAGTGCTAGAGATCTTCTAGCGGCCCCCTACGAGCAGTACTTC. It translates to CSARDLLAAPYEQYF.

This clonotype was counted at least ten times. The gene calls are TRBV6-2 or TRBV6-3 and TRBJ1-2; a possible D gene is TRBD1 (6 bases). CDR3 length: 13 amino acids. Trimming took off 4 bases at V and 3 bases at J, with 9 bases between the two ends. Looked up from germline, CDR1 is MNHEY and CDR2 is SVGEGT. The CDR3 spells CASSSTGYYGYTF. CDR3 in DNA: TGTGCCAGCAGTTCTACAGGGTACTATGGCTACACCTTC.

This clonotype was picked up many times. The V call is TRBV9, the J call TRBJ2-4; no reliable D call. This CDR3 region has 13 residues. Trimming removed 7 bases at V and 5 bases at J, with 13 bases between. Per the germline V gene, CDR1 is SGDLS and CDR2 is YYNGEE. The CDR3: CASQSNSENIQYF. DNA of the CDR3: TGTGCCAGCCAGTCCAACAGCGAAAACATTCAGTACTTC.

This clonotype was seen repeatedly, ten times or more. The chain combines TRBV7-2 with TRBJ2-3; D gene uncertain. The ends were cut back, 5 bases at V and 0 bases at J, with 15 bases in the middle. Germline CDR1 reads SGHTA; CDR2 reads FQGNSA. This CDR3 has 16 residues. CDR3 coding DNA: TGTGCCAGCAGCCGCATAGTTACACCTAGCACAGATACGCAGTATTTT. Residues: CASSRIVTPSTDTQYF. The whole variable domain, filled in from reference TRBV7-2 and TRBJ2-3, reads GAGVSQSPSNKVTEKGKDVELRCDPISGHTALYWYRQSLGQGLEFLIYFQGNSAPDKSGLPSDRFSAERTGGSVSTLTIQRTQQEDSAVYLCASSRIVTPSTDTQYFGPGTRLTVL.

The gene calls are TRBV30 and TRBJ1-2; D call uncertain. Trimming cost V 2 bases and J 0 bases, with 7 bases left between them. CDR1 is GTSNPN, CDR2 SVGIG, per germline (reference sequence). This CDR3 spans 13 amino acids. CDR3 amino acids: CAWSRGSNYGYTF. The CDR3 region has the DNA TGTGCCTGGAGTAGAGGTTCTAACTATGGCTACACCTTC.

This sequence joins TRBV25-1 and TRBJ1-2, with a tentative D call TRBD1 (6 bases). Germline lookup yields CDR1 MGHDK and CDR2 SYGVNS. The V end lost 1 base, the J end lost 12 bases, and 21 bases lay between the germline ends. The CDR3 is 15 residues long. The CDR3 DNA sequence: TGTGCCAGCAGTGAATTGGGGGGGCCAGTGGGGGGCCACACCTTC. Encoded protein: CASSELGGPVGGHTF.

This clonotype was picked up a small number of times. This chain joins TRBV5-6 and TRBJ1-1; D might be TRBD1 (6 bases). The V gene's germline CDR1 is SGHDT and CDR2 YYEEEE. Trimming removed 4 bases from V and 0 bases from J, with 19 bases in between. The CDR3 covers 17 residues. Written as DNA, the CDR3 is TGTGCCAGCAGCCGCCCTGTTTTAGGGGGAATGAACACTGAAGCTTTCTTT. Translating gives CASSRPVLGGMNTEAFF.

Ten or more counts support this clonotype. The chain combines TRBV11-2 with TRBJ2-7; D may be TRBD1 (5 bases). Germline V gene sequence: CDR1 SGHAT, CDR2 FQNNGV. This CDR3 is built from 14 residues. V was clipped by 5 bases and J by 2 bases, with 13 bases between them. CDR3 sequence (DNA): TGTGCCAGCAGCCAACGACAGAGAGCCTACGAGCAGTACTTC. Translated, it gives CASSQRQRAYEQYF.

Concerning this clonotype: This may come from a read error, since a much larger clone is one base off. The chain links TRBV11-2 to TRBJ2-7, with 7 bases aligning to TRBD1. This CDR3 is 17 amino acids long. CDR1 is SGHAT and CDR2 is FQNNGV in the germline V gene. After removal of 5 bases from V and 7 bases from J, the junction contained 20 bases not matched to a gene. The CDR3 DNA reads TGTGCCAGCAGCCCCCGGACAGGAAGGGCACGGTACGGTGAGCAGTACTTC. Its translation is CASSPRTGRARYGEQYF.

Points on this clonotype: At one boundary the junction diverges from the germline segment, which might be a read error. This rearrangement joins TRBV27 to TRBJ2-7; tentatively, D is TRBD1 (5 bases). The V gene's germline CDR1 is MNHEY and CDR2 SMNVEV (reference sequence). CDR3 length equals 12 residues. The CDR3 nucleotides are TGTGCCAACAGTCCAGGGACCTACGAGCAGTACTTC. This encodes CANSPGTYEQYF.

The count of this clonotype is one. The chain recombines TRBV11-2 with TRBJ1-4; 8 nucleotides match TRBD1. The junction had 10 bases not matched to a gene; V was cut back by 2 bases and J by 5 bases. Per germline, CDR1 SGHAT and CDR2 FQNNGV. This CDR3 is built from 17 residues. This CDR3 is CASSLNNRDRINEKLFF. DNA for the CDR3: TGTGCCAGCAGCTTAAACAATAGGGACAGGATAAATGAAAAACTGTTTTTT.

This clonotype appeared many times. The rearrangement uses TRBV20-1 and TRBJ2-3; D tentatively fits TRBD1 or TRBD2 (5 bases each). The CDR3 is 17 residues long. Trimming pared 0 bases from V and 3 bases from J, leaving 19 bases between. Germline V gene sequence: CDR1 DFQATT, CDR2 SNEGSKA (reference sequence). CDR3 loop: CSARDGTVRVDTDTQYF. The CDR3 region has the DNA TGCAGTGCTAGAGACGGGACCGTAAGGGTTGATACAGATACGCAGTATTTT.

The chain carries TRBV27 and TRBJ2-7; D is uncertain. Trimming stripped 4 bases from V and 2 bases from J, with 18 bases between. The germline CDR1 and CDR2 sequences are MNHEY and SMNVEV (reference sequence). The CDR3 has 16 residues. In DNA form, the CDR3 reads TGTGCCAGCAGTTCCACCGGCTTGGCCGGCCCCTACGAGCAGTACTTC. Translated: CASSSTGLAGPYEQYF.

This clonotype was detected ten times or more. The rearrangement uses TRBV4-3 and TRBJ2-5, with D maybe TRBD1 (6 bases). Trimming stripped 2 bases from V and 5 bases from J, with 12 bases between. CDR1 is LGHNA, CDR2 YSLEER, per germline. The CDR3 loop spans 14 amino acids. The CDR3 bases are TGCGCCAGCAGCCAAATTGGGCAGGGGGAGACCCAGTACTTC. Residues: CASSQIGQGETQYF.